The 13 T cell receptor beta chains given below trace back to one sample, sequenced in a study of CDR3 diversity in severe acne. TCRdb reprocessed the PCR reads with MiXCR, giving one entry per CDR3 protein. This table holds over 90,000 distinct CDR3 sequences, roughly 51% found once. The sample comprised blood. Receptors originate from a male donor with acne.

This chain connects TRBV28 to TRBJ2-7; possibly TRBD1 for D (5 bases). The germline V and J ends were trimmed by 6 bases and 2 bases, with 11 bases remaining between them. The CDR3 loop spans 13 amino acids. Germline V gives CDR1 MDHEN, CDR2 SYDVKM. Written as DNA, the CDR3 is TGTGCCAGCAGCACGGACAACGCCTACGAGCAGTACTTC. Its translation is CASSTDNAYEQYF.

The J gene is TRBJ2-2, the V gene TRBV9; the D gene is possibly TRBD2 (6 bases). V lost 7 bases to trimming and J lost 5 bases, with 15 bases between them. The CDR3 covers 14 residues. The germline V gene encodes CDR1 SGDLS and CDR2 YYNGEE. The CDR3: CASFREEGTGELFF. CDR3 nucleotides: TGTGCCAGCTTTAGAGAGGAGGGTACCGGGGAGCTGTTTTTT.

The chain combines TRBV9 with TRBJ2-1, with D perhaps matching TRBD1 (8 bases). Trimming cost V 0 bases and J 7 bases, with 20 bases left between them. The CDR3 contains 17 residues. Germline V CDR1 and CDR2: SGDLS, YYNGEE. As DNA, the CDR3 is TGTGCCAGCAGCGTAGCTTACAGGGGGGGGGCGCCGAATGAGCAGTTCTTC. Residues: CASSVAYRGGAPNEQFF.

The chain employs TRBV6-1 and TRBJ2-7; 9 bases map to TRBD2. Losses at the gene ends were 5 bases for V and 2 bases for J; bases not matched to a gene: 7. Germline CDR1 reads MNHNS; CDR2 reads SASEGT. This CDR3 contains 15 residues. The CDR3, as DNA: TGTGCCAGCAGTTACCTCGCGGGAGGGCCCTACGAGCAGTACTTC. Protein: CASSYLAGGPYEQYF.

As regards this clonotype: This sequence may be a read error, since a much larger clone differs from it by one base. The chain links TRBV2 to TRBJ2-2, with D possibly being TRBD2 (7 bases). The CDR3 contains 15 residues. Germline V CDR1 and CDR2: SNHLY, FYNNEI. CDR3 protein: CASMWGGGVSGELLF. CDR3 bases: TGTGCCAGCATGTGGGGGGGGGGCGTGTCCGGGGAGCTGCTTTTT.

In its sample, this clonotype was seen once. This could be a read error, since a much larger clone is one nucleotide away. Since no conserved phenylalanine or tryptophan closes the CDR3, a read error is the likely cause. The chain links TRBV2 to TRBJ2-2; 7 bases align to TRBD1. V shed 4 bases and J 7 bases; nucleotides not matched to a gene: 12. The CDR3 totals 16 residues. Germline assignment: CDR1 SNHLY and CDR2 FYNNEI. The DNA for the CDR3 is TGTGCCAGCAGTGTCGTTGTTACAGGGGTAGACGGGGAGCTGTTTCTT. The encoded protein is CASSVVVTGVDGELFL.

The chain links TRBV27 to TRBJ1-5, with D hard to call. Germline V gives CDR1 MNHEY, CDR2 SMNVEV (reference sequence). CDR3 length equals 13 residues. Trimming removed 6 bases at V and 6 bases at J, with 12 bases between. CDR3 coding DNA: TGTGCCAGCAGGGACCGCGGAAGTCAGCCCCAGCATTTT. It translates to CASRDRGSQPQHF.

At least ten counts were recorded for this clonotype. The chain carries TRBV7-3 and TRBJ2-2; D perhaps matches TRBD1 (5 bases). The germline V and J ends were trimmed by 3 bases and 4 bases, with 12 bases remaining between them. The CDR3 has 15 amino acids. CDR1 and CDR2 (germline): SGHTA, FQGTGA. CDR3 amino acids: CASSLRSGSTGELFF. CDR3 in DNA: TGTGCCAGCAGCTTGCGCTCAGGGTCCACCGGGGAGCTGTTTTTT.

The rearrangement uses TRBV6-1 and TRBJ1-1; 9 bases align to TRBD1. Germline CDR1 MNHNS, CDR2 SASEGT. The CDR3 length is 16 residues. V lost 3 bases and J lost 2; bases outside the gene matches: 7. CDR3 sequence (DNA): TGTGCCAGCAGTGACCGATGGACAGGGGTAAACACTGAAGCTTTCTTT. Translated: CASSDRWTGVNTEAFF.

The chain employs TRBV4-1 and TRBJ1-5; 8 nucleotides line up with TRBD1. This CDR3 has 16 amino acids. Trimming at V came to 1 base and at J to 3 bases, leaving 5 bases not matched to a gene. Germline V gene sequence: CDR1 MGHRA, CDR2 YSYEKL. The CDR3 reads CASSQGPGQVNQPQHF. Written as DNA, the CDR3 is TGCGCCAGCAGCCAAGGACCGGGACAGGTCAATCAGCCCCAGCATTTT.

The chain employs TRBV5-4 and TRBJ2-5; the D is unclear. Trimming took off 1 base at V and 5 bases at J, with 9 bases between the two ends. The CDR3 is 13 amino acids. Germline CDR1 is SGHNT and CDR2 is YYREEE (reference sequence). The CDR3 DNA follows: TGTGCCAGCAGCTTGAGCCGTGTGGAGACCCAGTACTTC. This encodes CASSLSRVETQYF.

This chain connects TRBV10-1 to TRBJ1-1, with TRBD1 as a possible D gene (5 bases). CDR1 WNHNN and CDR2 SYGVQD come from the germline V gene (reference sequence). The CDR3 is 12 amino acids. Trimming shortened V by 6 bases and J by 4 bases, and 9 bases separated the two germline ends. CDR3 coding DNA: TGCGCCAGCAGCCGGGGGACCACTGAAGCTTTCTTT. Its protein is CASSRGTTEAFF.

The chain is built from TRBV7-9 and TRBJ2-2, with D unresolved. V was clipped by 1 base and J by 7 bases, with 10 bases between them. This CDR3 region has 14 residues. Germline CDR1 reads SEHNR; CDR2 reads FQNEAQ (reference sequence). The CDR3 coding sequence is TGTGCCAGCAGCTTAGATCTGGGCGGCGGGGAGCTGTTTTTT. This sequence encodes CASSLDLGGGELFF.